These 7 T cell receptor beta chains were all obtained from the same sample, sequenced in a study of cytomegalovirus exposure and HLA in healthy donors. Primers: 60 Vbeta forward and 13 Jbeta reverse. Method: immunoSEQ multiplex PCR; TCRdb's copy keeps in-frame clones and lacks some. The table shows around 250,000 clones, with approximately 80% occurring only once. Sequenced sample: PBMCs. The source is a woman between 55 and 75 years old in good health and CMV-seropositive.

The V gene is TRBV2, the J gene TRBJ2-7, with D possibly TRBD1 on 5 matching bases. The V gene's germline CDR1 is SNHLY and CDR2 FYNNEI. CDR3 length: 14 amino acids. V was shortened by 2 bases and J by 2 bases, with 10 bases between the two germline ends. The CDR3 is CASSESGIPYEQYF. CDR3 coding DNA: TGTGCCAGCAGTGAATCAGGGATCCCCTACGAGCAGTACTTC. The whole variable domain, remainder taken from reference TRBV2 and TRBJ2-7, is EPEVTQTPSHQVTQMGQEVILRCVPISNHLYFYWYRQILGQKVEFLVSFYNNEISEKSEIFDDQFSVERPDGSNFTLKIRSTKLEDSAMYFCASSESGIPYEQYFGPGTRLTVT.

The chain recombines TRBV6-5 with TRBJ1-5; D is uncertain. Germline V gives CDR1 MNHEY, CDR2 SVGAGI. CDR3 size: 15 residues. V lost 0 bases and J 3 bases, leaving 9 bases between the germline ends. CDR3 residues: CASSYSRAVNQPQHF. The DNA for the CDR3 is TGTGCCAGCAGTTACTCGAGGGCAGTCAATCAGCCCCAGCATTTT.

CDR3 DNA sequence: TGTGCCAGCAGTCCGACTAGCGGGAGCTCCTACGAGCAGTACTTC. It encodes CASSPTSGSSYEQYF. The chain combines TRBV28 with TRBJ2-7; TRBD2 matches 12 bases. The germline V gene encodes CDR1 MDHEN and CDR2 SYDVKM. The CDR3 length is 15 residues. V shed 5 bases, J shed 0 bases, and the junction held 2 bases outside the gene matches.

The chain recombines TRBV28 with TRBJ2-3; TRBD1 aligns across 7 bases. The length of the CDR3 is 15 residues. The germline V gene has CDR1 MDHEN and CDR2 SYDVKM. V gave up 7 bases and J gave up 3 bases; unmatched junction bases: 10. CDR3 in amino acids: CASKPDRVRTDTQYF. The CDR3 DNA reads as TGTGCCAGCAAACCCGACAGGGTGAGAACAGATACGCAGTATTTT.

The table lists this clone with a few counts. The chain links TRBV10-1 to TRBJ1-1, with D perhaps TRBD1 (5 bases). There are 14 residues in the CDR3. Trimming stripped 3 bases from V and 3 bases from J, with 11 bases between. Looked up from germline, CDR1 is WNHNN and CDR2 is SYGVQD (reference sequence). The DNA of the CDR3 is TGCGCCAGCAGTGAAGGCAGGGTGGACACTGAAGCTTTCTTT. This encodes CASSEGRVDTEAFF.

The genes are TRBV10-1 and TRBJ2-5; 9 positions match TRBD2. V gave up 6 bases and J gave up 4 bases; unmatched junction bases: 12. CDR1 is WNHNN, CDR2 SYGVQD, per germline (reference sequence). The length of the CDR3 is 16 residues. CDR3: CASRASGKDQGETQYF. CDR3 in DNA: TGCGCCAGCAGGGCTAGCGGGAAAGACCAGGGAGAGACCCAGTACTTC.

This chain links TRBV6-5 with TRBJ2-2; D perhaps matches TRBD2 (6 bases). The CDR3 length is 13 residues. CDR1 and CDR2 (germline): MNHEY, SVGAGI. V was shortened by 6 bases and J by 8 bases, with 13 bases between the two germline ends. The CDR3 reads CASRRDFAGELFF. The CDR3, as DNA: TGTGCCAGCAGAAGGGACTTCGCAGGGGAGCTGTTTTTT.